The clone carrying this T cell receptor beta chain was picked up many times. This entry belongs to a study of read filtering for tumor transcriptome and immune sequencing. This CDR3 has 17 amino acids. Germline assignment: CDR1 KGHSH and CDR2 LQKENI. V shed 0 bases and J shed 1 base, with 12 bases lying between them. Every patient had bone marrow sampled while the disease was active. The library was built from around 400 ng RNA with molecular barcoded adaptors for alpha/delta and beta/gamma chains. TCRdb itself ran the reads through MiXCR, one entry per CDR3 protein. The sample holds about 23,000 distinct CDR3 sequences, roughly an eighth seen once.

Sequences were obtained from a population of CD138-negative cells sorted from bone marrow. This chain uses TRBV18 with TRBJ2-2, with D possibly called TRBD1 or TRBD2 (5 bases each). The origin of this receptor is a donor aged 40 or over with multiple myeloma. Here the CDR3 DNA reads TGTGCCAGCTCACCACCGTCAGGGACGATGAACACCGGGGAGCTGTTTTTT. Protein: CASSPPSGTMNTGELFF.